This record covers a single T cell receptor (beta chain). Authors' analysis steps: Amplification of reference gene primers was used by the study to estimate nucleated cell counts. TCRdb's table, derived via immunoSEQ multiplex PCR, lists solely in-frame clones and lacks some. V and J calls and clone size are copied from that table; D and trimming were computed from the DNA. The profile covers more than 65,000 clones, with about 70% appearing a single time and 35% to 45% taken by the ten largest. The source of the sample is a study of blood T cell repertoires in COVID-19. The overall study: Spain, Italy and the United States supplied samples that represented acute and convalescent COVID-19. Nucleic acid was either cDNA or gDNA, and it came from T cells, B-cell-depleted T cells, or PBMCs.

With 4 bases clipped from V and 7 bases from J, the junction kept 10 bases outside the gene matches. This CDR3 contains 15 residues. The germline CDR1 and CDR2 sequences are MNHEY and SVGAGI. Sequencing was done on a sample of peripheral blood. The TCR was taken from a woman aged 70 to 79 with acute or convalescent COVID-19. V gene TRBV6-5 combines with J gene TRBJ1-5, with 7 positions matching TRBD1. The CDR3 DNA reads TGTGCCAGCAGTTTACGCGACAGGGTTAGGCAGCCCCAGCATTTT. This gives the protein CASSLRDRVRQPQHF.